The source of this T cell receptor beta chain is a study of cytomegalovirus exposure and HLA in healthy donors. Findings and caveats of the study: Previous analysis showed most TCR beta V segments were productive about 90% or about 30% of the time.

The germline gives CDR1 SGDLS, CDR2 YYNGEE. This CDR3 has 19 amino acids. J gave up 7 bases and V 4 bases, and 16 bases lay outside the gene matches. The study ran its PCR with 60 Vbeta and 13 Jbeta primers. The repertoire was sequenced with immunoSEQ multiplex PCR; TCRdb's copy has only in-frame clones and lacks some. The sample has 150,000 or so clones, approximately 72% seen once; the top ten hold around 2.5%. The sample holds a few counts of this clone. Its antigen is not known. The sample consisted of PBMCs. The TCR was taken from a female donor in good health and CMV-seronegative. The chain uses TRBV9 and TRBJ2-1; 14 positions agree with TRBD2. The DNA of the CDR3 is TGTGCCAGCAGCCCGACAGGACTAGCGGGAGGACACTCTGGGAATGAGCAGTTCTTC. Translating gives CASSPTGLAGGHSGNEQFF. Complete variable domain (other parts from reference TRBV9 and TRBJ2-1): DSGVTQTPKHLITATGQRVTLRCSPRSGDLSVYWYQQSLDQGLQFLIQYYNGEERAKGNILERFSAQQFPDLHSELNLSSLELGDSALYFCASSPTGLAGGHSGNEQFFGPGTRLTVL.